What follows are 19 T cell receptor beta chains derived from one specimen sequenced in a study of blood T cell repertoires in COVID-19. Using immunoSEQ multiplex PCR, the repertoire was profiled, and TCRdb retains in-frame clones only, with some absent. This sample carries 130,000 or so clones, about 80% of them seen once, and the ten largest clones take 2% to 3%. The material sequenced was PBMCs or T cells enriched from blood (not recorded which). The receptors shown here come from a man aged 35 to 55 with acute COVID-19.

This chain joins TRBV7-2 and TRBJ1-1, with D perhaps TRBD1 (5 bases). Germline V gene sequence: CDR1 SGHTA, CDR2 FQGNSA. V shed 7 bases and J shed 6 bases, with 24 bases lying between them. CDR3 length equals 16 residues. CDR3 coding DNA: TGTGCCAGCAACTACCCGGGGACTCGGGGCAGGGCTGAAGCTTTCTTT. Protein sequence: CASNYPGTRGRAEAFF. Full variable domain (missing parts from reference TRBV7-2 and TRBJ1-1): GAGVSQSPSNKVTEKGKDVELRCDPISGHTALYWYRQSLGQGLEFLIYFQGNSAPDKSGLPSDRFSAERTGGSVSTLTIQRTQQEDSAVYLCASNYPGTRGRAEAFFGQGTRLTVV.

This clone was picked up one time. This chain uses TRBV19 with TRBJ1-2, with 9 bases aligning to TRBD1. This CDR3 region has 15 residues. Germline values: CDR1 LNHDA, CDR2 SQIVND (reference sequence). V shed 5 bases, J shed 7 bases, and the junction held 11 bases outside the gene matches. CDR3: CASSFEQGARSGYTF. DNA of the CDR3: TGTGCCAGTAGTTTTGAACAGGGGGCGCGAAGTGGCTACACCTTC. Together with reference TRBV19 and TRBJ1-2, the CDR3 gives the full variable domain: DGGITQSPKYLFRKEGQNVTLSCEQNLNHDAMYWYRQDPGQGLRLIYYSQIVNDFQKGDIAEGYSVSREKKESFPLTVTSAQKNPTAFYLCASSFEQGARSGYTFGSGTRLTVV.

This clone was seen a handful of times. This sequence joins TRBV2 and TRBJ2-1; 15 bases line up with TRBD2. CDR1 is SNHLY, CDR2 FYNNEI, per germline. Losses at the gene ends were 9 bases for V and 7 bases for J; bases not matched to a gene: 4. This CDR3 spans 14 amino acids. The CDR3 region is CASHGTSGRNEQFF. In DNA, the CDR3 is TGTGCCAGTCACGGGACTAGCGGGAGGAATGAGCAGTTCTTC.

The CDR3 region has the DNA TGTGCCAGCTCACCACAGGGGTCTGAAGCTTTCTTT. Translation gives CASSPQGSEAFF. This chain links TRBV18 with TRBJ1-1, with D maybe TRBD1 (5 bases). V lost 1 base to trimming and J lost 6 bases, with 6 bases between them. This CDR3 region has 12 residues. Per germline, CDR1 KGHSH and CDR2 LQKENI.

This sequence joins TRBV3-1 (or the pseudogene TRBV3-2) and TRBJ1-2, with D possibly being TRBD1 (6 bases). The CDR3 sequence is 11 residues long. CDR1 is LGHDT, CDR2 YNNKEL, per germline (reference sequence). V was shortened by 10 bases and J by 6 bases, with 12 bases between the two germline ends. This CDR3 reads CAIGGPNGYTF. The CDR3 DNA reads as TGTGCCATCGGGGGGCCAAATGGCTACACCTTC.

CDR3 protein: CASSLALGTDTQYF. CDR3 DNA sequence: TGTGCCAGCAGCTTAGCACTAGGCACAGATACGCAGTATTTT. The rearrangement joins TRBV7-9 to TRBJ2-3, with D perhaps matching TRBD2 (5 bases). CDR3 size: 14 residues. Germline loops: CDR1 SEHNR, CDR2 FQNEAQ (reference sequence). Trimming removed 0 bases from V and 1 base from J, with 5 bases in between.

The genes are TRBV19 and TRBJ2-7, with D perhaps matching TRBD1 (6 bases). This CDR3 region has 13 residues. Germline V gene data show CDR1 as LNHDA and CDR2 as SQIVND (reference sequence). V lost 4 bases and J lost 4, with 11 bases in between. In DNA, the CDR3 is TGTGCCAGTAGTAACCAGGGGATGTACGAGCAGTACTTC. The encoded protein is CASSNQGMYEQYF.

V and J are TRBV5-4 and TRBJ2-3; weak D call: TRBD2 (6 bases). Germline CDR1 is SGHNT and CDR2 is YYREEE (reference sequence). CDR3 size: 17 residues. Trimming stripped 3 bases from V and 0 bases from J, with 17 bases between. This CDR3 is CASSWLDGSLSTDTQYF. The CDR3 bases are TGTGCCAGCAGCTGGCTGGACGGGAGCCTTAGCACAGATACGCAGTATTTT.

V is TRBV6-2 or TRBV6-3 and J is TRBJ2-7; 10 bases agree with TRBD2. V was pared by 0 bases and J by 0 bases, with 2 bases of the junction left unmatched. The CDR3 is made up of 16 amino acids. CDR1 MNHEY and CDR2 SVGEGT come from the germline V gene. The CDR3 DNA reads as TGTGCCAGCAGTTACTCCGGGACTAGCGCCTCCTACGAGCAGTACTTC. Protein: CASSYSGTSASYEQYF.

This chain joins TRBV4-1 and TRBJ1-1; 7 nucleotides agree with TRBD1. CDR3 length equals 13 residues. V shed 1 base and J 7 bases; nucleotides not matched to a gene: 3. CDR1 is MGHRA, CDR2 YSYEKL, per germline. In DNA form, the CDR3 reads TGCGCCAGCAGCCAAGGAGGGGACAGTGAAGCTTTCTTT. Translation: CASSQGGDSEAFF.

The chain links TRBV19 to TRBJ2-7; the match to TRBD2 covers 16 bases. V shed 5 bases, J shed 3 bases, and the junction held 7 bases outside the gene matches. The germline V gene has CDR1 LNHDA and CDR2 SQIVND (reference sequence). This CDR3 is built from 17 residues. The CDR3 here is CASSAGTSGGVLYEQYF. The CDR3 DNA reads TGTGCCAGTAGTGCCGGGACTAGCGGGGGGGTTCTCTACGAGCAGTACTTC.

The rearrangement joins TRBV7-2 to TRBJ2-3; perhaps TRBD2 as D (7 bases). V was clipped by 6 bases and J by 2 bases, with 12 bases between them. CDR3 length: 14 amino acids. Looked up from germline, CDR1 is SGHTA and CDR2 is FQGNSA. CDR3 residues: CASSKGGATDTQYF. The CDR3 DNA is TGTGCCAGCAGTAAAGGGGGGGCCACAGATACGCAGTATTTT.

The rearrangement joins TRBV6-6 to TRBJ2-2, with a possible D match to TRBD2 (5 bases). Trimming took 5 bases from V and 0 from J, leaving 22 bases between them. The length of the CDR3 is 19 residues. CDR1 is MNHNY and CDR2 is SVGAGI in the germline V gene (reference sequence). The CDR3 nucleotides read TGTGCCAGCAGTCCCCTTATAAGTGCGGGCGACGCGAACACCGGGGAGCTGTTTTTT. Its translation is CASSPLISAGDANTGELFF.

There are a few counts of this clone. This chain's CDR3 is CASGQGPQETQYF. The DNA for the CDR3 is TGTGCTAGTGGGCAGGGGCCCCAAGAGACCCAGTACTTC. The V and J genes are TRBV12-5 and TRBJ2-5; a possible D gene is TRBD1 (6 bases). Trimming took 6 bases from V and 1 from J, leaving 9 bases between them. Germline V lookup: CDR1 LGHNT, CDR2 FRNRAP. The CDR3 is made up of 13 amino acids.

The chain uses TRBV19 and TRBJ2-7; 7 bases are shared with TRBD1. Germline CDR1 is LNHDA and CDR2 is SQIVND (reference sequence). The CDR3 is 14 amino acids. The V segment lost 3 bases and the J segment 0 bases; nucleotides outside the gene matches: 2. The CDR3 is CASSIGQDSYEQYF. CDR3 bases: TGTGCCAGTAGTATTGGACAGGACTCCTACGAGCAGTACTTC.

V usage is TRBV19 and J usage is TRBJ1-5; D remains ambiguous. V was trimmed by 5 bases and J by 2 bases, leaving 13 bases between them. Germline CDR1 and CDR2: LNHDA and SQIVND (reference sequence). The CDR3 is 15 residues long. The chain's CDR3 is CASSVSAQGNQPQHF. CDR3 sequence (DNA): TGTGCCAGTAGTGTAAGTGCGCAGGGCAATCAGCCCCAGCATTTT.

The V gene is TRBV7-9, the J gene TRBJ2-1; 10 bases match TRBD1. The CDR3 consists of 17 residues. V lost 3 bases, J lost 9 bases, and 14 bases stayed unmatched. CDR1 and CDR2 from the germline V gene are SEHNR and FQNEAQ (reference sequence). This CDR3 is CASSFIPPGTGVGEQFF. The CDR3 DNA follows: TGTGCCAGCAGCTTTATACCCCCCGGGACAGGGGTCGGTGAGCAGTTCTTC.

The V gene is TRBV9, the J gene TRBJ2-3; D possibly corresponds to TRBD2 (6 bases). Germline V gives CDR1 SGDLS, CDR2 YYNGEE. The CDR3 sequence is 12 residues long. Trimming removed 3 bases at V and 5 bases at J, with 7 bases between. This CDR3 is CASSAGGDTQYF. For the CDR3, the DNA is TGTGCCAGCAGCGCCGGGGGAGATACGCAGTATTTT.

J is TRBJ2-7 and V is TRBV27; 7 bases fit TRBD1. CDR1 and CDR2 (germline): MNHEY, SMNVEV (reference sequence). Germline trimming cut 5 bases from V and 0 bases from J; bases unmatched to any gene: 4. This CDR3 has 14 residues. CDR3 coding DNA: TGTGCCAGCAGTCCGACAGGGAGCTCCTACGAGCAGTACTTC. Amino acids: CASSPTGSSYEQYF.